The T cell receptor beta chain under discussion was sequenced for a study of shared clonotypes between healthy human individuals. Across the study: Each donor contributed plates that comprised three CD4 naive, three CD4 memory, two CD8 naive and one CD8 memory.

Profiling relied on immunoSEQ multiplex PCR, and the TCRdb table lists in-frame clones only, not all of them. The table shows about 2.4 million clones, with approximately 90% occurring only once. The sequence derives from a young man in good health. Sequenced material: naive CD4+ T cells sorted from blood. Stated subset: CD45RA+ positively selected.

The CDR3 is CASSQDSYEQYF. Here the CDR3 DNA reads TGTGCCAGTAGTCAGGATTCCTACGAGCAGTACTTC. The chain employs TRBV19 and TRBJ2-7; D unresolved. CDR1 is LNHDA and CDR2 is SQIVND in the germline V gene (reference sequence). This CDR3 is 12 amino acids long. Between the trimmed V and J ends, which lost 5 bases and 1 base, there was a span of 6 bases.